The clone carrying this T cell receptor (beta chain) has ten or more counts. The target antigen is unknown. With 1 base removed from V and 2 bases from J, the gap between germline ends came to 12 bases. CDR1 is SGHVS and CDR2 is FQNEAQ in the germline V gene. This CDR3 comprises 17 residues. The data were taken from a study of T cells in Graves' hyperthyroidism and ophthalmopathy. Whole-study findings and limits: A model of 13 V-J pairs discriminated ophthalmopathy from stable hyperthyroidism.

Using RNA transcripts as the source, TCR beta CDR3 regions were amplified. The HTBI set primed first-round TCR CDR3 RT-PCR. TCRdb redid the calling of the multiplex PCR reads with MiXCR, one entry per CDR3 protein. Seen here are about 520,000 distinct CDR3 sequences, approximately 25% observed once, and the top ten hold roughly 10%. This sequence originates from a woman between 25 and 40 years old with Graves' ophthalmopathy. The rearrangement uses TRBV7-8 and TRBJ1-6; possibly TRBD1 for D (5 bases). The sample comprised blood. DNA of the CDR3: TGTGCCAGCAGCTTAGGAGTTGGAGGGGCCTATAATTCACCCCTCCACTTT. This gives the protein CASSLGVGGAYNSPLHF.